This TCR beta chain was identified during a study of control samples from healthy donors and cancer patients. Assay: immunoSEQ multiplex PCR; the TCRdb copy retains only in-frame clones and omits some. The sample carries 130,000 to 150,000 clones, about nine tenths recorded once. The CDR3 spans 13 residues. The V and J ends lost 10 bases and 0 bases respectively, with 7 bases between them. CDR1 and CDR2 (germline): LGHNT, FRNRAP. The gene calls are TRBV12-5 and TRBJ2-6; the D is unclear. Material for sequencing was blood. This TCR came from a man under 40 in good health. The DNA for the CDR3 is TGTGCTACCTCCTTCTCTGGGGCCAACGTCCTGACTTTC. This gives the protein CATSFSGANVLTF.